The present TCR beta chain was sequenced within a study of CD8 T cells in ankylosing spondylitis. Study observations and caveats: The study looked at matched synovial fluid samples from ankylosing spondylitis patients. Disease-linked clones were reported to be significantly enriched there. Disease-linked clones displayed a CD8+ phenotype and appeared relatively rarely in peripheral blood. About 8 highly homologous variants made up a TCR beta motif, and this motif appeared characteristic of ankylosing spondylitis blood.

This CDR3 contains 15 residues. V gave up 3 bases and J gave up 8 bases, with 15 bases separating them. Germline CDR1 and CDR2: SGHRS and YFSETQ. The table lists this clonotype with many counts. Its specificity is unknown. TCRdb used MiXCR to reprocess the 5' RACE reads, holding one entry per CDR3 protein. The top ten clones hold less than 25% of a sample with 200,000 to 250,000 distinct CDR3 sequences, over 9.5% of them seen once. This TCR derives from a male donor with ankylosing spondylitis or in good health (not recorded which). This sequence joins TRBV5-1 and TRBJ1-6; a possible D gene is TRBD1 (6 bases). The sequenced sample was blood, either unsorted or a sorted T cell fraction (not recorded which). Written as DNA, the CDR3 is TGCGCCAGCAGCTCTGGCAGGGGAGGGGATTCACCCCTCCACTTT. As protein: CASSSGRGGDSPLHF.